The entry below gives a single TCR beta chain sequence along with its context. The data originate from a study of blood T cells in healthy people across ages. The CDR3 is made up of 15 amino acids. The germline V gene encodes CDR1 SGHRS and CDR2 YFSETQ. V was pared by 0 bases and J by 2 bases, with 11 bases between. A second PCR of 7 to 11 cycles used a sample-barcoded 5' primer and a J-beta primer mix. TCRdb reanalysed the 5' RACE reads using MiXCR and keeps one entry per CDR3 protein. The data contain around 1.5 million distinct CDR3 sequences, approximately 63% of them singletons. The sample was blood. This sequence was found in a man between 18 and 35 years old in good health. The chain combines TRBV5-1 with TRBJ1-2; possibly TRBD1 for D (5 bases). CDR3 loop: CASSLGRDPNYGYTF. The CDR3 nucleotides read TGCGCCAGCAGCTTGGGTCGGGACCCAAACTATGGCTACACCTTC.